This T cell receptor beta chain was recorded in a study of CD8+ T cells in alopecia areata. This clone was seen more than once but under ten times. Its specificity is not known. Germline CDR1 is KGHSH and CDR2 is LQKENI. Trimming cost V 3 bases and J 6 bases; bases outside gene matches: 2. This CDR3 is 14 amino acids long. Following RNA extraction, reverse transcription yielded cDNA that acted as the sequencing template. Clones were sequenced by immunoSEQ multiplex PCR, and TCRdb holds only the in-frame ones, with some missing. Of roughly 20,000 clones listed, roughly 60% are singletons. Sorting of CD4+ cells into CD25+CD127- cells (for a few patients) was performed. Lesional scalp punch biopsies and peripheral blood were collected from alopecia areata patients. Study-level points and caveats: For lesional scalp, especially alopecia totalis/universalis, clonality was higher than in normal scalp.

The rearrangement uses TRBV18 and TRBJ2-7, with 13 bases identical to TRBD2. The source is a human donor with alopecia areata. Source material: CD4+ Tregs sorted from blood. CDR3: CASSPGLAGFEQYF. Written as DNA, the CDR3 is TGTGCCAGCTCACCGGGACTAGCGGGGTTCGAGCAGTACTTC. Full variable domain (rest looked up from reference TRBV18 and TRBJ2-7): NAGVMQNPRHLVRRRGQEARLRCSPMKGHSHVYWYRQLPEEGLKFMVYLQKENIIDESGMPKERFSAEFPKEGPSILRIQQVVRGDSAAYFCASSPGLAGFEQYFGPGTRLTVT.